Each of the 13 T cell receptor beta chains below was sequenced from the same sample in a study of T cell repertoires in cytomegalovirus infection. Using its own MiXCR run on the reads, TCRdb lists one record per CDR3 protein. The sample has 150,000 to 200,000 distinct CDR3 sequences, over 15% seen once; the top ten hold 15% to 20%. The sequencing sample was made of CD8+ T cells from PBMCs. The receptors here all came from a human donor in good health (CMV status not recorded). Some clones in this sample may be carry-over from other donors' samples.

The chain has TRBV12-3 or TRBV12-4 and TRBJ2-1; D is perhaps TRBD1 (6 bases). CDR3 length: 13 residues. Deletions cut 3 bases from V and 8 bases from J, with 11 bases between. The CDR3 bases are TGTGCCAGCAGTTTGCCAGGGGTCGATGAGCAGTTCTTC. Its translation is CASSLPGVDEQFF.

V usage is TRBV7-9 and J usage is TRBJ2-5; D perhaps matches TRBD2 (5 bases). Germline V gene lookup returns CDR1 SEHNR and CDR2 FQNEAQ (reference sequence). V was shortened by 7 bases and J by 3 bases, with 18 bases between the two germline ends. The CDR3 has 15 residues. The CDR3 coding sequence is TGTGCCAGCACCCGAATCCGGGAAAGAAAAGAGACCCAGTACTTC. This sequence encodes CASTRIRERKETQYF.

In its sample, this clonotype was seen a few times. The chain joins TRBV7-9 to TRBJ2-6; 10 bases fit TRBD1. The CDR3 is made up of 18 amino acids. V dropped 5 bases and J dropped 0; count of bases not matched to a gene: 7. The V gene's germline CDR1 is SEHNR and CDR2 FQNEAQ (reference sequence). CDR3 sequence (DNA): TGTGCCAGCAGCCCGGGACAGGGGCCGGCCTCTGGGGCCAACGTCCTGACTTTC. It codes for CASSPGQGPASGANVLTF. Drawing the rest from reference TRBV7-9 and TRBJ2-6, the complete variable domain is DTGVSQNPRHKITKRGQNVTFRCDPISEHNRLYWYRQTLGQGPEFLTYFQNEAQLEKSRLLSDRFSAERPKGSFSTLEIQRTEQGDSAMYLCASSPGQGPASGANVLTFGAGSRLTVL.

This clonotype was recorded a few times. The chain couples TRBV23-1 to TRBJ2-1, with 10 bases aligning to TRBD2. TRBV23-1 is an open reading frame whose function is uncertain. The junction had 23 bases not matched to a gene; V was cut back by 5 bases and J by 4 bases. This CDR3 is built from 21 residues. DNA of the CDR3: TGCGCCAGCAGTTCTCGATCAACTAGCGGGGACTGTATTCGTCAATACAATGAGCAGTTCTTC. It codes for CASSSRSTSGDCIRQYNEQFF.

In its sample, this clonotype was seen once. This chain uses TRBV29-1 with TRBJ2-1; tentatively, D is TRBD2 (6 bases). The germline gives CDR1 SQVTM, CDR2 ANQGSEA. With 0 bases removed from V and 3 bases from J, the gap between germline ends came to 21 bases. The length of the CDR3 is 18 residues. The CDR3 DNA reads TGCAGCGTTGAAGAGTGGGTCGGAACGGGAGAACTCTACAATGAGCAGTTCTTC. Its translation: CSVEEWVGTGELYNEQFF.

This chain connects TRBV7-2 to TRBJ2-7; tentative D call: TRBD1 (6 bases). CDR1 is SGHTA and CDR2 is FQGNSA in the germline V gene. The CDR3 extends over 15 amino acids. V gave up 0 bases and J gave up 5 bases, with 14 bases separating them. The chain's CDR3 is CASSLAGRGVDEQYF. Written as DNA, the CDR3 is TGTGCCAGCAGCTTAGCGGGCAGGGGTGTCGACGAGCAGTACTTC.

The CDR3 loop reads CASSFSAGPEAFF. The CDR3 nucleotides read TGTGCCAGCAGCTTCTCCGCCGGCCCTGAAGCTTTCTTT. The chain links TRBV7-9 to TRBJ1-1; D is unresolved. This CDR3 comprises 13 residues. The ends were cut back, 3 bases at V and 6 bases at J, with 11 bases in the middle. Germline V gives CDR1 SEHNR, CDR2 FQNEAQ (reference sequence).

Only a few counts were recorded for this clonotype. This sequence joins TRBV28 and TRBJ2-7, with D possibly matching TRBD1 (5 bases). The CDR3 covers 15 residues. The germline CDR1 and CDR2 sequences are MDHEN and SYDVKM. Trimming removed 4 bases from V and 2 bases from J, with 15 bases in between. The CDR3 loop is CASSSRWSRAYEQYF. CDR3 in DNA: TGTGCCAGCAGTTCCCGATGGAGCAGGGCCTACGAGCAGTACTTC.

This clonotype showed up just a few times. This sequence joins TRBV7-8 and TRBJ2-7, with TRBD2 matching 7 bases. V lost 1 base and J lost 4; bases outside the gene matches: 7. The CDR3 loop spans 15 amino acids. CDR1 SGHVS and CDR2 FQNEAQ come from the germline V gene. CDR3 region: CASSLEGGRAYEQYF. The CDR3 DNA sequence: TGTGCCAGCAGCTTAGAGGGCGGGAGAGCGTACGAGCAGTACTTC.

This sequence joins TRBV20-1 and TRBJ1-6; 7 bases agree with TRBD1. This CDR3 spans 14 amino acids. CDR1 is DFQATT, CDR2 SNEGSKA, per germline (reference sequence). Unmatched junction bases numbered 9, after V lost 6 bases and J lost 7 bases. This CDR3 is CSAIPGQMNSPLHF. The CDR3 bases are TGCAGTGCCATCCCGGGACAGATGAATTCACCCCTCCACTTT.

In this sample, this clonotype turned up a few times. This rearrangement joins TRBV14 to TRBJ2-7, with D possibly being TRBD1 (5 bases). Germline V CDR1 and CDR2: SGHDN, FVKESK. Trimming shortened V by 4 bases and J by 5 bases, and 9 bases separated the two germline ends. This CDR3 has 12 amino acids. CDR3 loop: CASSPTANEQYF. DNA of the CDR3: TGTGCCAGCAGCCCGACAGCTAACGAGCAGTACTTC.

At least ten counts were recorded for this clonotype. The rearrangement uses TRBV7-6 and TRBJ2-5; D ambiguous. This CDR3 comprises 15 residues. V lost 1 base and J lost 2, with 11 bases in between. Germline V CDR1 and CDR2: SGHVS, FNYEAQ. The CDR3 protein is CASSLVHSRQETQYF. DNA of the CDR3: TGTGCCAGCAGCTTAGTCCACAGCCGGCAAGAGACCCAGTACTTC.

This clonotype was counted between two and nine times. J is TRBJ2-7 and V is TRBV11-2; 7 bases are shared with TRBD2. CDR3 length: 11 amino acids. After removal of 4 bases from V and 10 bases from J, the junction contained 4 bases not matched to a gene. Germline V lookup: CDR1 SGHAT, CDR2 FQNNGV. Here the CDR3 reads CASSSPGGQYF. For the CDR3, the DNA is TGTGCCAGCAGCTCCCCGGGGGGACAGTACTTC.